The 6 T cell receptor beta chains in this list originate from one sample, sequenced in a study of cytomegalovirus exposure and HLA in healthy donors. The PCR contained 60 Vbeta and 13 Jbeta primers. The table came from immunoSEQ multiplex PCR; TCRdb's copy has only in-frame clones and leaves some out. The table has about 120,000 clones, 9.5% seen once. Material: PBMCs. All receptors come from a man younger than 40 in good health and CMV-seronegative.

The gene calls are TRBV19 and TRBJ1-4; the D is unclear. With 5 bases removed from V and 3 bases from J, the gap between germline ends came to 13 bases. The CDR3 totals 15 residues. Per germline, CDR1 LNHDA and CDR2 SQIVND (reference sequence). CDR3 loop: CASSVLGAANEKLFF. CDR3 nucleotide sequence: TGTGCCAGTAGTGTTTTGGGAGCAGCTAATGAAAAACTGTTTTTT.

This chain joins TRBV4-3 and TRBJ1-5; a possible D gene is TRBD1 (5 bases). V lost 3 bases and J 6 bases, leaving 15 bases between the germline ends. Germline V lookup: CDR1 LGHNA, CDR2 YSLEER. The CDR3 has 15 amino acids. Here the CDR3 DNA reads TGCGCCAGCAGCCACGGATTGGGGGGTCGTCAGCCCCAGCATTTT. Encoded protein: CASSHGLGGRQPQHF.

The CDR3 sequence is CSVEDLQYNEQFF. The CDR3 nucleotides are TGCAGCGTTGAAGATCTACAGTACAATGAGCAGTTCTTC. This sequence joins TRBV29-1 and TRBJ2-1; unclear D gene. V lost 0 bases to trimming and J lost 4 bases, with 7 bases between them. This CDR3 comprises 13 residues. CDR1 SQVTM and CDR2 ANQGSEA come from the germline V gene.

This chain joins TRBV5-1 and TRBJ1-3; 8 bases are shared with TRBD1. The CDR3 extends over 15 amino acids. Per germline, CDR1 SGHRS and CDR2 YFSETQ. V shed 2 bases, J shed 4 bases, and the junction held 5 bases outside the gene matches. CDR3 residues: CASSLDRGSGNTIYF. DNA for the CDR3: TGCGCCAGCAGCTTAGACAGGGGCTCGGGAAACACCATATATTTT.

This clone was observed once. V usage is TRBV9 and J usage is TRBJ2-7, with 12 bases identical to TRBD2. V gave up 4 bases and J gave up 3 bases; unmatched junction bases: 5. The length of the CDR3 is 15 residues. Germline values: CDR1 SGDLS, CDR2 YYNGEE. CDR3 residues: CASSPGLAGSYEQYF. In DNA form, the CDR3 reads TGTGCCAGCAGCCCTGGACTAGCGGGGAGCTACGAGCAGTACTTC.

The chain is built from TRBV6-4 and TRBJ2-1, with 7 nucleotides matching TRBD2. The CDR3 spans 15 residues. V was pared by 5 bases and J by 6 bases, with 10 bases of the junction left unmatched. Germline lookup yields CDR1 MRHNA and CDR2 SNTAGT. The CDR3 bases are TGTGCCAGCAGTATAAAATGGGGGGGTGGCAATGAGCAGTTCTTC. This gives the protein CASSIKWGGGNEQFF.